These 24 T cell receptor beta chains were all obtained from the same sample, sequenced in a study of T cell changes during pregnancy in multiple sclerosis. The repertoire was sequenced with immunoSEQ multiplex PCR; TCRdb's copy has only in-frame clones and lacks some. The table records 65,000 to 80,000 clones, approximately 92% of them present only once. The sequenced sample was peripheral blood, obtained in the first trimester of pregnancy. The source of these receptors is a female donor with multiple sclerosis, enrolled in a pregnancy study.

The V call is TRBV5-1, the J call TRBJ1-1, with TRBD1 matching 11 bases. Losses at the gene ends were 0 bases for V and 2 bases for J; bases not matched to a gene: 9. This CDR3 spans 18 amino acids. Germline V gene lookup returns CDR1 SGHRS and CDR2 YFSETQ. CDR3 DNA: TGCGCCAGCAGCTTGGCCCGGACAGGGGGCCAGAGAAACACTGAAGCTTTCTTT. Translation: CASSLARTGGQRNTEAFF. Full variable domain (missing parts from reference TRBV5-1 and TRBJ1-1): KAGVTQTPRYLIKTRGQQVTLSCSPISGHRSVSWYQQTPGQGLQFLFEYFSETQRNKGNFPGRFSGRQFSNSRSEMNVSTLELGDSALYLCASSLARTGGQRNTEAFFGQGTRLTVV.

The chain couples TRBV5-8 to TRBJ1-2; D might be TRBD1 (6 bases). Germline values: CDR1 SGHTS, CDR2 YDEGEE. Trimming removed 2 bases at V and 8 bases at J, with 13 bases between. The CDR3 runs to 13 residues. As DNA, the CDR3 is TGTGCCAGCAGCTTAGGGGACATTTGGGGCTACACCTTC. Translating it yields CASSLGDIWGYTF.

This rearrangement joins TRBV2 to TRBJ2-7; weak D call: TRBD2 (6 bases). The germline V and J ends were trimmed by 7 bases and 0 bases, with 13 bases remaining between them. The CDR3 contains 14 residues. Germline loops: CDR1 SNHLY, CDR2 FYNNEI. DNA of the CDR3: TGTGCCAGCATAGAGCGGGCGAGCTCCTACGAGCAGTACTTC. Its translation is CASIERASSYEQYF.

The chain combines TRBV7-6 with TRBJ2-1, with D maybe TRBD2 (5 bases). Per germline, CDR1 SGHVS and CDR2 FNYEAQ. The CDR3 is 13 amino acids. V gave up 1 base and J gave up 6 bases, with 7 bases separating them. CDR3 coding DNA: TGTGCCAGCAGCTTAGGTGAGGGCAATGAGCAGTTCTTC. Translation gives CASSLGEGNEQFF.

This sequence joins TRBV7-6 and TRBJ1-3; maybe TRBD1 (5 bases). Trimming shortened V by 1 base and J by 0 bases, and 7 bases separated the two germline ends. CDR1 is SGHVS and CDR2 is FNYEAQ in the germline V gene. This CDR3 is built from 15 residues. CDR3 bases: TGTGCCAGCAGCTTAGGGACACCCTCTGGAAACACCATATATTTT. Its protein product is CASSLGTPSGNTIYF.

The V call is TRBV7-3, the J call TRBJ2-1; no clear D gene. The CDR3 is 14 residues long. Trimming pared 2 bases from V and 6 bases from J, leaving 11 bases between. CDR1 and CDR2 from the germline V gene are SGHTA and FQGTGA. CDR3 in DNA: TGTGCCAGCAGCTTAGCTAGGTTTGGCAATGAGCAGTTCTTC. Amino acids: CASSLARFGNEQFF.

The chain recombines TRBV7-2 with TRBJ1-2; D is uncertain. V lost 0 bases and J 8 bases, leaving 16 bases between the germline ends. This CDR3 spans 15 amino acids. Per germline, CDR1 SGHTA and CDR2 FQGNSA. DNA of the CDR3: TGTGCCAGCAGCTTAGCGCTATCTGGTCTCGGGGGCTACACCTTC. It yields the protein CASSLALSGLGGYTF.

J is TRBJ2-5 and V is TRBV7-6; TRBD2 is a possible D gene (6 bases). V lost 5 bases to trimming and J lost 2 bases, with 15 bases between them. CDR1 and CDR2 from the germline V gene are SGHVS and FNYEAQ. The CDR3 consists of 15 residues. The CDR3: CASSPLSGGQETQYF. The CDR3 region has the DNA TGTGCCAGCAGCCCTCTAAGTGGGGGGCAAGAGACCCAGTACTTC.

The V call is TRBV27, the J call TRBJ1-5, with TRBD1 matching 7 bases. Germline-derived CDR1 and CDR2 are MNHEY and SMNVEV (reference sequence). V lost 6 bases, J lost 0 bases, and 8 bases stayed unmatched. The length of the CDR3 is 16 residues. This CDR3 reads CASSRGSLYSNQPQHF. The CDR3 DNA sequence: TGTGCCAGCAGCAGGGGGTCCCTCTATAGCAATCAGCCCCAGCATTTT.

This clone was observed a single time. The rearrangement links TRBV2 to TRBJ2-5; 11 nucleotides match TRBD1. This CDR3 comprises 14 residues. V was clipped by 5 bases and J by 4 bases; unmatched bases: 3. From germline, CDR1 is SNHLY and CDR2 FYNNEI. DNA of the CDR3: TGTGCCAGCAGTTGGACAGGGGGCTTAGAGACCCAGTACTTC. Translation gives CASSWTGGLETQYF.

About this clone itself: Distinct nucleotide sequences in the sample also encode this CDR3. The rearrangement joins TRBV9 to TRBJ1-4; maybe TRBD1 (5 bases). The germline CDR1 and CDR2 sequences are SGDLS and YYNGEE. The CDR3 contains 14 residues. V dropped 0 bases and J dropped 4 bases, with 7 bases sitting between them. DNA of the CDR3: TGTGCCAGCAGCGTAGGTCAGGGTAATGAAAAACTGTTTTTT. It encodes CASSVGQGNEKLFF.

J is TRBJ2-1 and V is TRBV7-9; 9 bases align to TRBD2. The CDR3 sequence is 13 residues long. The germline gives CDR1 SEHNR, CDR2 FQNEAQ (reference sequence). V lost 11 bases, J lost 7 bases, and 9 bases stayed unmatched. The CDR3 reads CASTLAGSNEQFF. CDR3 DNA: TGTGCCTCCACTCTAGCGGGGTCTAATGAGCAGTTCTTC.

CDR3 sequence (DNA): TGTGCCATCAGTGAGGGCTCTTGGAATCAGCCCCAGCATTTT. Its protein is CAISEGSWNQPQHF. V and J are TRBV10-3 and TRBJ1-5, with D unclear. The length of the CDR3 is 14 residues. V was pared by 2 bases and J by 4 bases, with 9 bases between. Germline CDR1 reads ENHRY; CDR2 reads SYGVKD.

The V and J genes are TRBV2 and TRBJ1-1, with D unclear. This CDR3 is 17 amino acids long. CDR1 is SNHLY, CDR2 FYNNEI, per germline. Deletions cut 5 bases from V and 0 bases from J, with 19 bases between. Here the CDR3 DNA reads TGTGCCAGCAGTCTAACAGACCGCAGATTGATGAACACTGAAGCTTTCTTT. The encoded protein is CASSLTDRRLMNTEAFF.

The chain uses TRBV28 and TRBJ2-2; tentative D call: TRBD2 (5 bases). This CDR3 is built from 16 residues. Germline CDR1 MDHEN, CDR2 SYDVKM. Trimming removed 5 bases at V and 7 bases at J, with 20 bases between. Here the CDR3 DNA reads TGTGCCAGCAGTGCTTCATACCCGACTAAAGGCGGGGAGCTGTTTTTT. This encodes CASSASYPTKGGELFF.

The chain couples TRBV5-4 to TRBJ2-3; 15 bases agree with TRBD2. The CDR3 runs 17 residues. Germline trimming cut 3 bases from V and 5 bases from J; bases unmatched to any gene: 7. Germline-derived CDR1 and CDR2 are SGHNT and YYREEE (reference sequence). The CDR3 DNA is TGTGCCAGCAGCTCCCGGACTAGCGGGAGGGCCATAGATACGCAGTATTTT. Its translation: CASSSRTSGRAIDTQYF.

The chain employs TRBV6-5 and TRBJ2-2; no reliable D call. CDR1 is MNHEY and CDR2 is SVGAGI in the germline V gene. Trimming pared 2 bases from V and 0 bases from J, leaving 10 bases between. CDR3 length: 16 residues. The CDR3 coding sequence is TGTGCCAGCAGTTACAAGGAGACTCCGAACACCGGGGAGCTGTTTTTT. Translation gives CASSYKETPNTGELFF.

The rearrangement links TRBV27 to TRBJ2-1; TRBD1 aligns across 9 bases. The junction had 5 bases not matched to a gene; V was cut back by 5 bases and J by 6 bases. The germline gives CDR1 MNHEY, CDR2 SMNVEV (reference sequence). The CDR3 is made up of 14 amino acids. The CDR3: CASSPGTGTNEQFF. The CDR3 nucleotides read TGTGCCAGCAGTCCCGGGACAGGGACCAATGAGCAGTTCTTC.

This clone appeared a few times. CDR3 protein: CASRTGTSSAQPQHF. The CDR3 DNA sequence: TGTGCCAGCAGGACTGGGACATCAAGTGCCCAGCCCCAGCATTTT. The chain combines TRBV6-5 with TRBJ1-5; TRBD1 might be the D (6 bases). This CDR3 spans 15 amino acids. Germline CDR1 and CDR2: MNHEY and SVGAGI. The V end was cut by 6 bases, the J end by 7 bases, with 19 bases between.

The chain combines TRBV7-2 with TRBJ2-1; possibly TRBD2 for D (6 bases). Trimming removed 0 bases at V and 8 bases at J, with 11 bases between. Per the germline V gene, CDR1 is SGHTA and CDR2 is FQGNSA. There are 14 residues in the CDR3. The CDR3 sequence is CASSLARGMDEQFF. The CDR3 nucleotides are TGTGCCAGCAGCTTAGCCCGGGGGATGGATGAGCAGTTCTTC.

The chain has TRBV6-4 and TRBJ2-7; tentative D call: TRBD1 (5 bases). The CDR3 extends over 17 amino acids. Deletions cut 0 bases from V and 0 bases from J, with 15 bases between. Germline V gives CDR1 MRHNA, CDR2 SNTAGT. The CDR3 DNA follows: TGTGCCAGCAGTGACTCTGGATTAGGCAGGGCCTCCTACGAGCAGTACTTC. Translating it yields CASSDSGLGRASYEQYF.

The chain carries TRBV5-4 and TRBJ2-1, with 8 bases lining up with TRBD2. This CDR3 spans 15 amino acids. Trimming removed 3 bases from V and 4 bases from J; junction bases left unmatched: 6. Per germline, CDR1 SGHNT and CDR2 YYREEE (reference sequence). The CDR3 loop is CASSSLRGGYNEQFF. Here the CDR3 DNA reads TGTGCCAGCAGCTCCCTACGGGGGGGTTACAATGAGCAGTTCTTC.

This chain joins TRBV6-1 and TRBJ2-5, with 7 nucleotides matching TRBD1. This CDR3 is 15 amino acids long. V shed 4 bases, J shed 2 bases, and the junction held 7 bases outside the gene matches. The V gene's germline CDR1 is MNHNS and CDR2 SASEGT. The CDR3 DNA reads TGTGCCAGCAGTGGGGGGACAGTGGTACAAGAGACCCAGTACTTC. Its protein is CASSGGTVVQETQYF.

The V gene is TRBV6-5, the J gene TRBJ1-1, with 8 positions matching TRBD1. Germline V CDR1 and CDR2: MNHEY, SVGAGI. V gave up 5 bases and J gave up 11 bases; unmatched junction bases: 13. The CDR3 consists of 14 residues. CDR3 region: CASSPPGNRGMAFF. CDR3 nucleotides: TGTGCCAGCAGTCCTCCGGGAAACAGGGGGATGGCTTTCTTT.